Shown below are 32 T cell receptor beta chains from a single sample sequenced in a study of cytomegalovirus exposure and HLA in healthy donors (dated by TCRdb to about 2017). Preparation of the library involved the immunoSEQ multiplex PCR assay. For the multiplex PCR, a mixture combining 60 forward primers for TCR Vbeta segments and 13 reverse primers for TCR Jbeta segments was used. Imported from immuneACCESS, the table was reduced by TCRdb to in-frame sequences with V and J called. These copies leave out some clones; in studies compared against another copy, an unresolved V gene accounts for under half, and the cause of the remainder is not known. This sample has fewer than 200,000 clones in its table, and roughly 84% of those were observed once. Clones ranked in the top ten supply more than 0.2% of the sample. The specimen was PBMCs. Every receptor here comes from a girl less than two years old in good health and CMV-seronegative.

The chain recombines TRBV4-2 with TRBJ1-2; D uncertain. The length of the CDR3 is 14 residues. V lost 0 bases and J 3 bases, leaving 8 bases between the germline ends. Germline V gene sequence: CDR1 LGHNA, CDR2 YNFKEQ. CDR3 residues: CASSQEGSHYGYTF. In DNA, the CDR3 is TGTGCCAGCAGCCAAGAGGGCAGCCACTATGGCTACACCTTC.

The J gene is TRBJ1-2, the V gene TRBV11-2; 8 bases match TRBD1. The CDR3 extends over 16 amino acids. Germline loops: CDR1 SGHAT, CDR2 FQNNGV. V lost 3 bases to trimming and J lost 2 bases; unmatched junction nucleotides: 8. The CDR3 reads CASSFKPGQVNYGYTF. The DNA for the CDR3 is TGTGCCAGCAGCTTCAAACCGGGACAGGTGAACTATGGCTACACCTTC.

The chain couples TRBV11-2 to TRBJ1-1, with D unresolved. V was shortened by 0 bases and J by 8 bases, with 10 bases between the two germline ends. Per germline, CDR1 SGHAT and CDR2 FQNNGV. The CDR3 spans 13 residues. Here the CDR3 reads CASSLDYGREAFF. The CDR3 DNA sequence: TGTGCCAGCAGCTTAGATTACGGTCGGGAAGCTTTCTTT.

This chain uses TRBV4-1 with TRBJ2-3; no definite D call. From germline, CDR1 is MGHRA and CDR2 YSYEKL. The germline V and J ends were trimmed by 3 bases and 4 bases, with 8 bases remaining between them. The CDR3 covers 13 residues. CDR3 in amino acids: CASSHVIADTQYF. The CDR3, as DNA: TGCGCCAGCAGCCATGTTATCGCAGATACGCAGTATTTT.

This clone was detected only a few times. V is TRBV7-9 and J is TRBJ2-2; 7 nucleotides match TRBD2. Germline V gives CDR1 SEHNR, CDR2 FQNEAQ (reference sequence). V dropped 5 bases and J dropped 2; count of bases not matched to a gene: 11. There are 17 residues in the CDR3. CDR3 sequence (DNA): TGTGCCAGCAGCGACCCCTGGGCGGGAGATAACACCGGGGAGCTGTTTTTT. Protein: CASSDPWAGDNTGELFF.

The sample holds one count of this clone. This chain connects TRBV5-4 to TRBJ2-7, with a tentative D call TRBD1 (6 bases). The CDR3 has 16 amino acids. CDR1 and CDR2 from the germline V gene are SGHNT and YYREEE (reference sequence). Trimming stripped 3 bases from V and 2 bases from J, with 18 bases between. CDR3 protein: CASSSTTGTRAYEQYF. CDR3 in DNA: TGTGCCAGCAGCTCAACTACCGGGACACGAGCCTACGAGCAGTACTTC.

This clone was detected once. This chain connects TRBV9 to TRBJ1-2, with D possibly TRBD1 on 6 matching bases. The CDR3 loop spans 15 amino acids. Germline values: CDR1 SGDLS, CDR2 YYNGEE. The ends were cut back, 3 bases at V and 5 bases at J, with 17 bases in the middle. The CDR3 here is CASSAAGEGLYGYTF. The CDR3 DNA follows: TGTGCCAGCAGCGCGGCAGGGGAGGGCCTTTATGGCTACACCTTC.

The CDR3 DNA follows: TGTGCCAGCAGCGTAGCTAGTGGAAACACCATATATTTT. The encoded protein is CASSVASGNTIYF. The V gene is TRBV9, the J gene TRBJ1-3; no reliable D call. The V gene lost 0 bases and the J gene lost 3 bases, with 4 bases spanning the gap. CDR3 length equals 13 residues. Germline V CDR1 and CDR2: SGDLS, YYNGEE.

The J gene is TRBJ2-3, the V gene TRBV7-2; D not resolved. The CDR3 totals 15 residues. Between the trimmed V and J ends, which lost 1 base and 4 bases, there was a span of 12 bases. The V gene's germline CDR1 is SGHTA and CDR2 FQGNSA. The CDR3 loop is CASSLGPLRADTQYF. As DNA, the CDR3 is TGTGCCAGCAGCTTAGGGCCCCTTCGGGCAGATACGCAGTATTTT.

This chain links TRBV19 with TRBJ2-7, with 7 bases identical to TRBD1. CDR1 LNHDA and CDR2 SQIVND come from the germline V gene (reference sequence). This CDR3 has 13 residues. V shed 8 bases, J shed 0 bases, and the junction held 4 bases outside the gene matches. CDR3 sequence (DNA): TGTGCCAGTTACCGGGACAGCTCCTACGAGCAGTACTTC. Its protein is CASYRDSSYEQYF.

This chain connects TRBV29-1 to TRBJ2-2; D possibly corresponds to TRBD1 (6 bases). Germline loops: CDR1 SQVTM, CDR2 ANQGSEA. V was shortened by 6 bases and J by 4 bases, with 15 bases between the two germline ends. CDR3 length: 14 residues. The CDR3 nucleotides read TGCAGCGTCGAGCAGGGGTTGGGCACCGGGGAGCTGTTTTTT. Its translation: CSVEQGLGTGELFF.

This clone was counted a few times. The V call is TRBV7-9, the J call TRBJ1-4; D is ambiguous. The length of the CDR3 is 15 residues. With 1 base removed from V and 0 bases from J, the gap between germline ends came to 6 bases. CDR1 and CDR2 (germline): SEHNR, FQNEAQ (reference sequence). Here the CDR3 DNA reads TGTGCCAGCAGCTTAGGCTACTCAACTAATGAAAAACTGTTTTTT. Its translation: CASSLGYSTNEKLFF. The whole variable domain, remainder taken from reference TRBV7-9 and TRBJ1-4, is DTGVSQNPRHKITKRGQNVTFRCDPISEHNRLYWYRQTLGQGPEFLTYFQNEAQLEKSRLLSDRFSAERPKGSFSTLEIQRTEQGDSAMYLCASSLGYSTNEKLFFGSGTQLSVL.

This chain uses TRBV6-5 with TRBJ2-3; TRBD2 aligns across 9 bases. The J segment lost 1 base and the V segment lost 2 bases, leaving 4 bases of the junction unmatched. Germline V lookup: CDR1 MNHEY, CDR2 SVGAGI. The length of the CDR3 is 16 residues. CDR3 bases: TGTGCCAGCAGTTACAGGCGGGGGGGCGGCACAGATACGCAGTATTTT. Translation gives CASSYRRGGGTDTQYF.

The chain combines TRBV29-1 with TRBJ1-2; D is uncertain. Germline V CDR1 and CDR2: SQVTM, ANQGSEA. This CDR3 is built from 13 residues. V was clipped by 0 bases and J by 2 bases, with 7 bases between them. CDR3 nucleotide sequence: TGCAGCGTTGAAGATCCTAGCAACTATGGCTACACCTTC. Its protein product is CSVEDPSNYGYTF.

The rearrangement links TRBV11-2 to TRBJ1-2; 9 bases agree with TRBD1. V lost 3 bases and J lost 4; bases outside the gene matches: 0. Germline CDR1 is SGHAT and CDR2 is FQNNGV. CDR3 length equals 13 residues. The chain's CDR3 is CASSLTGGYGYTF. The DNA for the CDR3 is TGTGCCAGCAGCTTGACAGGGGGCTATGGCTACACCTTC.

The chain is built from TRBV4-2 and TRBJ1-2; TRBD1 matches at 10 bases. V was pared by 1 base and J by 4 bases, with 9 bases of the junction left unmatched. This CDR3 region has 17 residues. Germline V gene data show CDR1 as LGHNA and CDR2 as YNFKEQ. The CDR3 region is CASSQGTGGLRSYGYTF. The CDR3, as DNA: TGTGCCAGCAGCCAAGGGACAGGGGGTCTTAGGAGCTATGGCTACACCTTC.

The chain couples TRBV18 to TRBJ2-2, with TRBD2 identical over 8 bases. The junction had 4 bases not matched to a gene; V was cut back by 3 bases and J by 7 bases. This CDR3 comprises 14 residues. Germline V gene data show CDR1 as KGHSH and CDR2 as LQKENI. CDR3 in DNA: TGTGCCAGCTCACCCGGACTAGCTGACGGGGAGCTGTTTTTT. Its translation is CASSPGLADGELFF.

The CDR3 DNA reads as TGTGCCAGTAGTCGAGGGGCGGGGGACTATGGCTACACCTTC. Residues: CASSRGAGDYGYTF. The chain combines TRBV19 with TRBJ1-2; D is perhaps TRBD1 (5 bases). Trimming took off 5 bases at V and 3 bases at J, with 13 bases between the two ends. The CDR3 length is 14 residues. CDR1 LNHDA and CDR2 SQIVND come from the germline V gene (reference sequence).

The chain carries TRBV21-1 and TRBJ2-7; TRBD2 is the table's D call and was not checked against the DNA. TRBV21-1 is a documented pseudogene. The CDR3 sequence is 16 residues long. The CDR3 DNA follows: TGTGCCAGCAGCATAACTAGCGGTAAAAGCTCCTACGAGCAGTACTTC. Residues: CASSITSGKSSYEQYF.

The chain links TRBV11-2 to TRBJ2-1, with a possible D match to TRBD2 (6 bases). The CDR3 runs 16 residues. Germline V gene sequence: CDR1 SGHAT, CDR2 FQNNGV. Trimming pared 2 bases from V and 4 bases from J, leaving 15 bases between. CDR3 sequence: CASSLRAGRIYNEQFF. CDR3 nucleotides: TGTGCCAGCAGCTTACGGGCGGGAAGGATTTACAATGAGCAGTTCTTC.

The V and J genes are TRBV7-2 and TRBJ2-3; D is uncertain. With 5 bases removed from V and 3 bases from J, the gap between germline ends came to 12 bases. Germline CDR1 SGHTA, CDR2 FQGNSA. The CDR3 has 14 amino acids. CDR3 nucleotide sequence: TGTGCCAGCAGCCGATTACGAACAACAGATACGCAGTATTTT. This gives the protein CASSRLRTTDTQYF.

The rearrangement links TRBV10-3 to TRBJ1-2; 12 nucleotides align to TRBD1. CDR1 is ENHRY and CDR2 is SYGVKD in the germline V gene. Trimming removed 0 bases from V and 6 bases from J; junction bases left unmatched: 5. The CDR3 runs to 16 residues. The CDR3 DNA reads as TGTGCCATCAGTGAGTCCAGGGACAGGGGGCGAGATGGCTACACCTTC. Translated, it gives CAISESRDRGRDGYTF.

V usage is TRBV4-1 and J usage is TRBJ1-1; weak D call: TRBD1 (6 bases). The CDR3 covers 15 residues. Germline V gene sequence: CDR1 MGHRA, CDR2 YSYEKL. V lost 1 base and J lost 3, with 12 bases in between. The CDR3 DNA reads TGCGCCAGCAGCCAAGGGCCAGGGGTGGACACTGAAGCTTTCTTT. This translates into CASSQGPGVDTEAFF.

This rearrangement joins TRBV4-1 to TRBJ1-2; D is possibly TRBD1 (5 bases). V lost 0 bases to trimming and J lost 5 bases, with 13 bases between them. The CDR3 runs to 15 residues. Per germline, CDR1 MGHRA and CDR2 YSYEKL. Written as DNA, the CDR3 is TGCGCCAGCAGCCAAGATTCGGGGGGAGGGTATGGCTACACCTTC. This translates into CASSQDSGGGYGYTF.

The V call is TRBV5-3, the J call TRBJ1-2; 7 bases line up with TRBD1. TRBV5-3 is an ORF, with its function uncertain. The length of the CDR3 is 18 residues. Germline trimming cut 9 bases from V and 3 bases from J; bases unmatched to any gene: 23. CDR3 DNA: TGTGCCACCGAAAAGGACAGGAGGAATTCGGATTGGCACTATGGCTACACCTTC. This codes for CATEKDRRNSDWHYGYTF.

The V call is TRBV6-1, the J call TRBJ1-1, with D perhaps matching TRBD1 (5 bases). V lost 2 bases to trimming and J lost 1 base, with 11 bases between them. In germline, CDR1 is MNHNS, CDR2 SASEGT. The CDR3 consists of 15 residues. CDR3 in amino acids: CASSEHRGTNTEAFF. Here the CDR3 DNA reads TGTGCCAGCAGTGAACATCGGGGGACGAACACTGAAGCTTTCTTT.

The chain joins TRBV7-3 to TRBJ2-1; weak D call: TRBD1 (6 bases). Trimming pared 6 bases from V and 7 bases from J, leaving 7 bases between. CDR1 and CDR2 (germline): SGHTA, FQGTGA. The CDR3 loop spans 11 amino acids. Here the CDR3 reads CASRGANEQFF. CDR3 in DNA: TGTGCCAGCAGGGGGGCGAATGAGCAGTTCTTC.

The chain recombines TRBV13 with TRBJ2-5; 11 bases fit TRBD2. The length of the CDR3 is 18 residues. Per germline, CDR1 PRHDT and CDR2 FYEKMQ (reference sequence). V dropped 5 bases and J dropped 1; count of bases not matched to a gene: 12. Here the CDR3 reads CASSTSSGGLAVQETQYF. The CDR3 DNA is TGTGCCAGCAGCACTTCAAGTGGGGGACTAGCGGTCCAAGAGACCCAGTACTTC.

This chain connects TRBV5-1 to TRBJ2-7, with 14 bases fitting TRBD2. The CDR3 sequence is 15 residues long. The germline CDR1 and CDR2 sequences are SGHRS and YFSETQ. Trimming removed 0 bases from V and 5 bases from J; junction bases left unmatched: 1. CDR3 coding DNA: TGCGCCAGCAGCTTGGGACTAGCGGGAGGGAACGAGCAGTACTTC. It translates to CASSLGLAGGNEQYF.

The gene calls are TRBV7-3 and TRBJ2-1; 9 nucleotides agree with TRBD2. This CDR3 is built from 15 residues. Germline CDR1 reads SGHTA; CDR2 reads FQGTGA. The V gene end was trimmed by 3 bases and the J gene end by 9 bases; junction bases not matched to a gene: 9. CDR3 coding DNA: TGTGCCAGCAGCTTGGCGGGAGGGCTTGTCAGTGAGCAGTTCTTC. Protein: CASSLAGGLVSEQFF. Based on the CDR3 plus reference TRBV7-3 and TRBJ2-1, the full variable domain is GAGVSQTPSNKVTEKGKYVELRCDPISGHTALYWYRQSLGQGPEFLIYFQGTGAADDSGLPNDRFFAVRPEGSVSTLKIQRTERGDSAVYLCASSLAGGLVSEQFFGPGTRLTVL.

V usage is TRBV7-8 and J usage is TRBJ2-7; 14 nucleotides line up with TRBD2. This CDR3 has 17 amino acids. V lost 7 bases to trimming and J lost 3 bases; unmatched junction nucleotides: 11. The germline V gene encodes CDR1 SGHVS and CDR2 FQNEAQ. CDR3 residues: CASTSKRGTSGSYEQYF. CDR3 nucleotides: TGTGCCAGCACTTCTAAACGGGGGACTAGCGGGAGCTACGAGCAGTACTTC.

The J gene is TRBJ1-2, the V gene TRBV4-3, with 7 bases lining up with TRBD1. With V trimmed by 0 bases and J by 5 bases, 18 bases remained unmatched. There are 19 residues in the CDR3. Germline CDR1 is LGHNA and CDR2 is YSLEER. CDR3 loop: CASSQDGVGSGQLLYGYTF. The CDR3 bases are TGCGCCAGCAGCCAAGATGGAGTAGGGTCGGGACAGCTTCTTTATGGCTACACCTTC.